The clone carrying this T cell receptor (beta chain) was seen a handful of times. What it binds is unknown. These data belong to a study of molecular identifiers for immune sequencing clone quantification. Study-wide context: Replicate experiments took RNA from around 18,000 or 91,000 naive CD8 cells, divided it five ways and sequenced four. General study findings and limits: The study reportedly detected spiked Jurkat TCR RNA from one cell among around 1 million naive cells.

Germline V CDR1 and CDR2: LNHDA, SQIVND (reference sequence). The junction had 6 bases not matched to a gene; V was cut back by 3 bases and J by 4 bases. The CDR3 is 15 residues long. TCRdb independently ran MiXCR on the PCR reads; one entry per CDR3 protein. Of over 600,000 distinct CDR3 sequences in the sample, approximately 20% were seen once. The V gene is TRBV19, the J gene TRBJ2-1; TRBD1 aligns across 7 bases. This receptor was identified in a human donor in good health. Some libraries in this study had Jurkat cell RNA spiked in. Sequenced sample: naive CD8+ T cells from blood, with Jurkat cell RNA spiked in. Sample subset: FACS-sorted CD8+CD4-CCR7+CD45RA+ naive T cells. The CDR3 sequence: CASSIGTDYYNEQFF. For the CDR3, the DNA is TGTGCCAGTAGTATTGGGACAGACTATTACAATGAGCAGTTCTTC.